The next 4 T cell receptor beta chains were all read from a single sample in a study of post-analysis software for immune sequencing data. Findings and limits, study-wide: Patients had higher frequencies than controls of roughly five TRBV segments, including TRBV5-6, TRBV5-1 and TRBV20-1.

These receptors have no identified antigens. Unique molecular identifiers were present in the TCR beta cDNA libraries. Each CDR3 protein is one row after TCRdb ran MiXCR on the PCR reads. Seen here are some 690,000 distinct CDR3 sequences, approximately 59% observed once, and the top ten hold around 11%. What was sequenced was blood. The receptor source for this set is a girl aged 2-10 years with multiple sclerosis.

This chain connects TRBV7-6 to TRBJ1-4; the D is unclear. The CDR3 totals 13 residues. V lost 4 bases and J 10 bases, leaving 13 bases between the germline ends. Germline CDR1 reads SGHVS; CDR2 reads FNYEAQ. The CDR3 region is CASSSQASGKLFF. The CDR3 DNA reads TGTGCCAGCAGCTCGCAGGCTTCGGGAAAACTGTTTTTT.

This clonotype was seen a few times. This CDR3 reads CSVAGENQETQYF. CDR3 sequence (DNA): TGCAGCGTGGCCGGCGAGAACCAAGAGACCCAGTACTTC. V and J are TRBV29-1 and TRBJ2-5; no reliable D call. Germline loops: CDR1 SQVTM, CDR2 ANQGSEA. This CDR3 is 13 amino acids long. Trimming took off 6 bases at V and 0 bases at J, with 11 bases between the two ends.

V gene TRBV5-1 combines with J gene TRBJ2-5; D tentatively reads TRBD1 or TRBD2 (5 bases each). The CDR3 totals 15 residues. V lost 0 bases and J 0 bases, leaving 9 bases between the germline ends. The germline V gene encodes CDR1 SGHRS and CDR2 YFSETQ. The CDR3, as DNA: TGCGCCAGCAGCTTGGAGGGACGGGACCAAGAGACCCAGTACTTC. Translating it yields CASSLEGRDQETQYF. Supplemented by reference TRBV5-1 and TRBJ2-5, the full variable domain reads KAGVTQTPRYLIKTRGQQVTLSCSPISGHRSVSWYQQTPGQGLQFLFEYFSETQRNKGNFPGRFSGRQFSNSRSEMNVSTLELGDSALYLCASSLEGRDQETQYFGPGTRLLVL.

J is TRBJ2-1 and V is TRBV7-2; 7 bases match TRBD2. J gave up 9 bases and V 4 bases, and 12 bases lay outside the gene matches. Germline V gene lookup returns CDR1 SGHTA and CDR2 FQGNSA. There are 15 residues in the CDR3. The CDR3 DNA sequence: TGTGCCAGCAGCTCCCCGAGGGAGGGACGGAGTGAGCAGTTCTTC. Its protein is CASSSPREGRSEQFF.